A single sample gave rise to the 22 T cell receptor beta chains below, sequenced in a study of T-cell memory formation after mild COVID-19. MiXCR was run by TCRdb on the 5' RACE reads, yielding one entry per CDR3 protein. Of about 84,000 distinct CDR3 sequences in the sample, approximately 14% are singletons; the top ten hold roughly 30%. Input material: PBMCs or a T cell subset sorted from them (not recorded which). Receptors originate from an adult woman who had mild COVID-19 (a few samples of this study predate the infection). Cell type and time point are not known.

In its sample, this clonotype was seen a few times. The CDR3 DNA follows: TGTGCCAGCAGCCTAGATGGTTTGCGGGAGACCCAGTACTTC. This gives the protein CASSLDGLRETQYF. This chain joins TRBV7-9 and TRBJ2-5, with D unclear. The ends were cut back, 5 bases at V and 5 bases at J, with 15 bases in the middle. The germline CDR1 and CDR2 sequences are SEHNR and FQNEAQ (reference sequence). This CDR3 comprises 14 residues.

This clonotype appeared a few times. V gene TRBV5-8 combines with J gene TRBJ1-5, with D perhaps matching TRBD1 (5 bases). The CDR3 consists of 14 residues. The V gene lost 5 bases and the J gene lost 0 bases, with 9 bases spanning the gap. Germline V CDR1 and CDR2: SGHTS, YDEGEE. CDR3 nucleotides: TGTGCCAGCAGTCAGGGATATAGCAATCAGCCCCAGCATTTT. The encoded protein is CASSQGYSNQPQHF.

This clonotype was seen a few times. This rearrangement joins TRBV6-5 to TRBJ2-2; D is possibly TRBD1 (6 bases). Trimming cost V 6 bases and J 6 bases, with 11 bases left between them. Germline V gives CDR1 MNHEY, CDR2 SVGAGI. The CDR3 sequence is 13 residues long. CDR3 loop: CASSPNRAGELFF. Here the CDR3 DNA reads TGTGCCAGCAGCCCGAACAGGGCCGGGGAGCTGTTTTTT.

The chain recombines TRBV29-1 with TRBJ2-1, with 9 bases that match TRBD2. The CDR3 is 14 residues long. Looked up from germline, CDR1 is SQVTM and CDR2 is ANQGSEA. V was clipped by 3 bases and J by 7 bases; unmatched bases: 7. The CDR3 sequence is CSVDRLAEKNEQFF. The CDR3 DNA is TGCAGCGTTGATAGACTAGCGGAGAAGAATGAGCAGTTCTTC.

This clonotype came up a few times. The chain has TRBV12-3 or TRBV12-4 and TRBJ2-3; 8 bases are shared with TRBD2. After removal of 2 bases from V and 0 bases from J, the junction contained 10 bases not matched to a gene. The CDR3 consists of 18 residues. The CDR3 region is CASSLLGHGGASTDTQYF. CDR3 DNA: TGTGCCAGCAGTTTATTGGGGCACGGGGGGGCTAGCACAGATACGCAGTATTTT.

The chain is built from TRBV6-5 and TRBJ1-6; 7 positions match TRBD1. V shed 8 bases, J shed 5 bases, and the junction held 9 bases outside the gene matches. Germline CDR1 reads MNHEY; CDR2 reads SVGAGI. There are 15 residues in the CDR3. CDR3 amino acids: CASRRYRGDNSPLHF. CDR3 in DNA: TGTGCCAGCCGGAGATACAGGGGAGATAATTCACCCCTCCACTTT.

The table lists this clonotype with a few counts. The V and J genes are TRBV5-6 and TRBJ2-1, with D tentatively TRBD2 (6 bases). There are 16 residues in the CDR3. With 6 bases removed from V and 0 bases from J, the gap between germline ends came to 16 bases. Germline V lookup: CDR1 SGHDT, CDR2 YYEEEE. This CDR3 reads CASNSLGTGSYNEQFF. Here the CDR3 DNA reads TGTGCCAGCAACTCCCTTGGGACTGGCTCCTACAATGAGCAGTTCTTC.

The chain recombines TRBV7-6 with TRBJ2-1, with a possible D match to TRBD2 (5 bases). Germline CDR1 and CDR2: SGHVS and FNYEAQ. The V gene lost 3 bases and the J gene lost 2 bases, with 11 bases spanning the gap. This CDR3 is built from 15 residues. The CDR3: CASSFDASPYNEQFF. In DNA form, the CDR3 reads TGTGCCAGCAGCTTCGACGCTAGCCCCTACAATGAGCAGTTCTTC.

V is TRBV7-9 and J is TRBJ2-7; a weak D match, TRBD2 (5 bases). Trimming cost V 4 bases and J 0 bases, with 13 bases left between them. CDR1 and CDR2 (germline): SEHNR, FQNEAQ (reference sequence). This CDR3 region has 15 residues. The chain's CDR3 is CASSWRGGSSYEQYF. DNA for the CDR3: TGTGCCAGCAGCTGGCGCGGTGGGAGCTCCTACGAGCAGTACTTC.

This clonotype was observed a few times. The chain carries TRBV4-2 and TRBJ1-5, with no clear D. V lost 0 bases and J 0 bases, leaving 9 bases between the germline ends. Germline assignment: CDR1 LGHNA and CDR2 YNFKEQ. The CDR3 contains 16 residues. DNA for the CDR3: TGTGCCAGCAGCCAAGATTTTAGAACTAGCAATCAGCCCCAGCATTTT. Translating gives CASSQDFRTSNQPQHF.

The chain has TRBV20-1 and TRBJ2-1; TRBD2 agrees at 8 bases. The germline CDR1 and CDR2 sequences are DFQATT and SNEGSKA (reference sequence). V dropped 4 bases and J dropped 3; count of bases not matched to a gene: 5. This CDR3 is 14 amino acids long. In DNA, the CDR3 is TGCAGTGCTAAAAGCGGGAGTGTCTACAATGAGCAGTTCTTC. It encodes CSAKSGSVYNEQFF.

This clonotype was seen a few times. V gene TRBV5-5 combines with J gene TRBJ1-3; a possible D gene is TRBD1 (6 bases). Trimming took off 4 bases at V and 8 bases at J, with 13 bases between the two ends. The CDR3 runs to 13 residues. Germline assignment: CDR1 SGHKS and CDR2 YYEKEE (reference sequence). In nucleotides, the CDR3 is TGTGCCAGCAGCCTCGACAGGACAGACACCATATATTTT. This sequence encodes CASSLDRTDTIYF.

The chain has TRBV4-2 and TRBJ2-1, with 12 positions matching TRBD2. This CDR3 is 19 amino acids long. In germline, CDR1 is LGHNA, CDR2 YNFKEQ. Trimming cost V 0 bases and J 4 bases; bases outside gene matches: 10. DNA of the CDR3: TGTGCCAGCAGCCAAGAGGGTGGTGCTAGCGGGAGGGTGTACAATGAGCAGTTCTTC. Amino acid sequence: CASSQEGGASGRVYNEQFF.

This clonotype was seen more than once but under ten times. The chain carries TRBV7-9 and TRBJ2-1; 9 bases are shared with TRBD2. CDR3 size: 17 residues. Per the germline V gene, CDR1 is SEHNR and CDR2 is FQNEAQ (reference sequence). Losses at the gene ends were 4 bases for V and 4 bases for J; bases not matched to a gene: 11. CDR3 bases: TGTGCCAGCAGCTATACTCTAGCGGGGACTTCTTACAATGAGCAGTTCTTC. Translating gives CASSYTLAGTSYNEQFF.

V usage is TRBV9 and J usage is TRBJ2-1, with 10 nucleotides matching TRBD1. Germline-derived CDR1 and CDR2 are SGDLS and YYNGEE. There are 13 residues in the CDR3. The trim removed 7 bases at V and 5 bases at J, leaving 3 bases unmatched. CDR3 in amino acids: CASGTGDNNEQFF. In DNA, the CDR3 is TGTGCCAGCGGGACAGGGGATAACAATGAGCAGTTCTTC. The full variable domain, its missing parts supplied by reference TRBV9 and TRBJ2-1, is DSGVTQTPKHLITATGQRVTLRCSPRSGDLSVYWYQQSLDQGLQFLIQYYNGEERAKGNILERFSAQQFPDLHSELNLSSLELGDSALYFCASGTGDNNEQFFGPGTRLTVL.

This clonotype was seen only a few times. This chain uses TRBV20-1 with TRBJ2-1; weak D call: TRBD2 (6 bases). The CDR3 consists of 14 residues. CDR1 is DFQATT, CDR2 SNEGSKA, per germline (reference sequence). CDR3 loop: CSPSGPSSYNEQFF. CDR3 nucleotide sequence: TGCAGCCCAAGCGGGCCTAGCTCCTACAATGAGCAGTTCTTC.

This clonotype was seen more than once but under ten times. The chain couples TRBV7-9 to TRBJ1-6; D may be TRBD1 (5 bases). Between the trimmed V and J ends, which lost 4 bases and 13 bases, there was a span of 14 bases. The CDR3 length is 13 residues. Germline V gene data show CDR1 as SEHNR and CDR2 as FQNEAQ (reference sequence). The CDR3, as DNA: TGTGCCAGCAGCTCGACGGCGGGGGAGCCCCTCCACTTT. It translates to CASSSTAGEPLHF.

The rearrangement uses TRBV7-8 and TRBJ2-7; a possible D gene is TRBD1 (5 bases). Trimming took 1 base from V and 3 from J, leaving 13 bases between them. The germline gives CDR1 SGHVS, CDR2 FQNEAQ. The CDR3 consists of 15 residues. In nucleotides, the CDR3 is TGTGCCAGCAGCTTAGAAGGGGCGAAGGGCTACGAGCAGTACTTC. Its translation: CASSLEGAKGYEQYF.

This clonotype has more than one count but fewer than ten. This chain links TRBV14 with TRBJ2-7; D may be TRBD1 (5 bases). There are 14 residues in the CDR3. CDR1 is SGHDN, CDR2 FVKESK, per germline. V shed 6 bases and J shed 3 bases, with 15 bases lying between them. For the CDR3, the DNA is TGTGCCAGCAGTGGACACAATACAGGCTACGAGCAGTACTTC. Translation: CASSGHNTGYEQYF.

This clonotype is medium-sized within its sample. The V gene is TRBV12-3 or TRBV12-4, the J gene TRBJ2-7; D call uncertain. This CDR3 region has 17 residues. The V end was cut by 4 bases, the J end by 3 bases, with 22 bases between. CDR3: CASSSRPRDSERYEQYF. The CDR3 DNA sequence: TGTGCCAGCAGTTCCCGACCTCGCGACTCGGAGCGCTACGAGCAGTACTTC.

This chain links TRBV6-5 with TRBJ2-7; tentative D call: TRBD2 (6 bases). V dropped 2 bases and J dropped 6 bases, with 11 bases sitting between them. The CDR3 has 13 amino acids. Germline values: CDR1 MNHEY, CDR2 SVGAGI. The CDR3 region has the DNA TGTGCCAGCAGTTACGGGGCGGGACTCGAGCAGTACTTC. Protein sequence: CASSYGAGLEQYF.

In this sample, this clonotype turned up a few times. The J gene is TRBJ2-7, the V gene TRBV6-6; D might be TRBD2 (6 bases). Trimming shortened V by 2 bases and J by 2 bases, and 16 bases separated the two germline ends. Germline CDR1 reads MNHNY; CDR2 reads SVGAGI (reference sequence). This CDR3 is 16 amino acids long. The CDR3 loop is CASSYDGDSSPYEQYF. The CDR3 region has the DNA TGTGCCAGCAGTTACGATGGGGACTCGAGCCCCTACGAGCAGTACTTC.